The 13 T cell receptor beta chains presented below share a single source sample, sequenced in a study of cytomegalovirus exposure and HLA in healthy donors. Both 60 Vbeta primers and 13 Jbeta primers went into the PCR. Method: immunoSEQ multiplex PCR; TCRdb's copy keeps in-frame clones and lacks some. Its table records 160,000 or so clones. The source material was PBMCs. The source of these receptors is a man aged 25-40 years in good health and CMV-seronegative.

V is TRBV14 and J is TRBJ2-1, with 7 nucleotides matching TRBD2. The CDR3 sequence is 15 residues long. Germline V CDR1 and CDR2: SGHDN, FVKESK. Trimming removed 4 bases from V and 6 bases from J; junction bases left unmatched: 9. In DNA, the CDR3 is TGTGCCAGCAGCCTCCCTGTTGTAGCGGGCAATGAGCAGTTCTTC. Translated: CASSLPVVAGNEQFF.

This rearrangement joins TRBV21-1 to TRBJ2-1; no check of the table's D call, TRBD2, against the DNA was made. TRBV21-1 is listed as a pseudogene. The CDR3 totals 12 residues. CDR3 bases: TGTGCCAGCCCCGGTAGTACCAATGAGCAGTTCTTC. Amino acids: CASPGSTNEQFF.

This chain uses TRBV4-3 with TRBJ2-5; no reliable D call. The end of the DNA aligns better with TRBJ2-7, so the J call may be wrong. Germline V gene sequence: CDR1 LGHNA, CDR2 YSLEER. The CDR3 is 13 residues long. CDR3 in amino acids: CASSQGVDYEQYF. CDR3 DNA sequence: TGCGCCAGCAGCCAAGGTGTGGACTACGAGCAGTACTTC.

This chain uses TRBV5-1 with TRBJ1-1, with 11 bases lining up with TRBD1. V trimming: 0 bases; J trimming: 13 bases; junction bases outside the gene matches: 5. The CDR3 contains 13 residues. Per the germline V gene, CDR1 is SGHRS and CDR2 is YFSETQ. CDR3: CASSLERGQGDFF. Here the CDR3 DNA reads TGCGCCAGCAGCTTGGAAAGGGGACAGGGGGATTTCTTT.

The J gene is TRBJ2-1, the V gene TRBV9; 8 nucleotides align to TRBD2. The V segment lost 1 base and the J segment 2 bases; nucleotides outside the gene matches: 8. This CDR3 is built from 17 residues. Germline V CDR1 and CDR2: SGDLS, YYNGEE. The CDR3 loop reads CASSVRREGLPYNEQFF. The CDR3 DNA is TGTGCCAGCAGCGTACGCCGGGAGGGCCTTCCCTACAATGAGCAGTTCTTC.

The chain joins TRBV30 to TRBJ1-1; D gene ambiguous. The CDR3 consists of 13 residues. Deletions cut 1 base from V and 1 base from J, with 7 bases between. Germline lookup yields CDR1 GTSNPN and CDR2 SVGIG (reference sequence). The CDR3 DNA reads as TGTGCCTGGAGTGGACTACCGAACACTGAAGCTTTCTTT. This translates into CAWSGLPNTEAFF.

The chain employs TRBV5-1 and TRBJ2-1; D call uncertain. V was trimmed by 2 bases and J by 0 bases, leaving 9 bases between them. Germline values: CDR1 SGHRS, CDR2 YFSETQ. The CDR3 has 15 residues. The CDR3 here is CASSFSASSYNEQFF. The CDR3 DNA reads as TGCGCCAGCAGCTTCTCTGCGAGCTCCTACAATGAGCAGTTCTTC.

The chain recombines TRBV29-1 with TRBJ2-3; D uncertain. Trimming pared 4 bases from V and 2 bases from J, leaving 16 bases between. Germline CDR1 is SQVTM and CDR2 is ANQGSEA. CDR3 size: 15 residues. The CDR3 here is CSVASFESVTDTQYF. CDR3 sequence (DNA): TGCAGCGTTGCCTCATTCGAGTCCGTCACAGATACGCAGTATTTT.

The chain joins TRBV5-1 to TRBJ2-3; 13 nucleotides match TRBD2. Germline V gene data show CDR1 as SGHRS and CDR2 as YFSETQ. The CDR3 extends over 16 amino acids. V gave up 4 bases and J gave up 3 bases; unmatched junction bases: 5. The CDR3 region is CASSLGLAGETDTQYF. The CDR3 DNA follows: TGCGCCAGCAGCCTAGGACTAGCGGGAGAAACAGATACGCAGTATTTT.

V gene TRBV7-2 combines with J gene TRBJ2-3, with D perhaps TRBD1 (6 bases). Germline V gene data show CDR1 as SGHTA and CDR2 as FQGNSA. CDR3 size: 15 residues. Trimming left V 4 bases short and J 0 bases short, with 11 bases between. The CDR3 sequence: CASSSGVRSTDTQYF. The CDR3 nucleotides are TGTGCCAGCAGCTCAGGGGTTAGAAGCACAGATACGCAGTATTTT.

The chain joins TRBV19 to TRBJ1-5; D ambiguous. The CDR3 is 18 residues long. V lost 5 bases and J 0 bases, leaving 20 bases between the germline ends. Germline CDR1 reads LNHDA; CDR2 reads SQIVND (reference sequence). This CDR3 reads CASSLRDGGFPSNQPQHF. The CDR3 nucleotides are TGTGCCAGTAGTCTGCGGGATGGAGGTTTCCCTAGCAATCAGCCCCAGCATTTT.

In DNA, the CDR3 is TGCGCCAGCAGCTTGGTTACTAGTGACTACGAGCAGTACTTC. Protein: CASSLVTSDYEQYF. The chain is built from TRBV5-1 and TRBJ2-7, with a possible D match to TRBD2 (5 bases). The V end lost 0 bases, the J end lost 3 bases, and 10 bases lay between the germline ends. This CDR3 spans 14 amino acids. Germline-derived CDR1 and CDR2 are SGHRS and YFSETQ. Supplemented by reference TRBV5-1 and TRBJ2-7, the full variable domain reads KAGVTQTPRYLIKTRGQQVTLSCSPISGHRSVSWYQQTPGQGLQFLFEYFSETQRNKGNFPGRFSGRQFSNSRSEMNVSTLELGDSALYLCASSLVTSDYEQYFGPGTRLTVT.

The rearrangement links TRBV10-3 to TRBJ2-2; 14 positions agree with TRBD2. The CDR3 runs 18 residues. V lost 4 bases to trimming and J lost 4 bases; unmatched junction nucleotides: 8. Germline CDR1 is ENHRY and CDR2 is SYGVKD. CDR3 sequence: CAISASTSGRVGTGELFF. The CDR3, as DNA: TGTGCCATCAGTGCTTCGACTAGCGGGAGGGTGGGCACCGGGGAGCTGTTTTTT.